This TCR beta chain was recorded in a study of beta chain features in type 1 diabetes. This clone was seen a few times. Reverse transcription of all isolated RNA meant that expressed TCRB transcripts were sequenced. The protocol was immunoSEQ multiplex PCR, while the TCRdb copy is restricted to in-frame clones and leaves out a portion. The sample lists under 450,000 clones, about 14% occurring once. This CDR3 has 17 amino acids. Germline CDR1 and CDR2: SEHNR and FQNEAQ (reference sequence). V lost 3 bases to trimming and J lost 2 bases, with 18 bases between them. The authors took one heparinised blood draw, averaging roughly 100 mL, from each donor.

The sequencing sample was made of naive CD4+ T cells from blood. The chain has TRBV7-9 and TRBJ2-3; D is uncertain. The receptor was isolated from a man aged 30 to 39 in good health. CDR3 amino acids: CASSLAGSQMNTDTQYF. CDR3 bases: TGTGCCAGCAGCTTGGCCGGGTCCCAAATGAACACAGATACGCAGTATTTT.